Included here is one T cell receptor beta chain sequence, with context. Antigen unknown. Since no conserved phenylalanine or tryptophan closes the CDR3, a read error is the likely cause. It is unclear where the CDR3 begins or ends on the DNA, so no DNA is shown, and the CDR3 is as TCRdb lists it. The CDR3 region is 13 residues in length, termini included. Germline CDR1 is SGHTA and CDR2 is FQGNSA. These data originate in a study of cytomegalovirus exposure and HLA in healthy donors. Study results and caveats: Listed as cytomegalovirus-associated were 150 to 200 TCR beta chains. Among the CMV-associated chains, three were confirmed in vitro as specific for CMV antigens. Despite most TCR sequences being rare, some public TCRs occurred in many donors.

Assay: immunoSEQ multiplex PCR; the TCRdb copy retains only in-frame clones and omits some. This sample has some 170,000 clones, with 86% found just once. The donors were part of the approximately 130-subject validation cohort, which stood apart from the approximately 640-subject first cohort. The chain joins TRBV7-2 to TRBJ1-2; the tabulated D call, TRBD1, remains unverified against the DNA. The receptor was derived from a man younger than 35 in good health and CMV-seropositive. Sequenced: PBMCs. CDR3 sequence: CASSSTTGGLRFR.